Only one count was recorded for the clone carrying this TCR beta chain. Followed over time, Seattle patients had been enrolled while infection was active. The sample comes from a study of blood T cell repertoires in COVID-19. Clones were read by immunoSEQ multiplex PCR, and TCRdb kept only the in-frame ones, dropping some. Of about 82,000 clones listed, around 82% are singletons. V lost 3 bases and J 0 bases, leaving 8 bases between the germline ends. The germline CDR1 and CDR2 sequences are SGHAT and FQNNGV. The CDR3 extends over 14 amino acids. Sequenced material: peripheral blood. The chain links TRBV11-2 to TRBJ1-1, with a weak D call TRBD1 (5 bases). This TCR was recovered from a man aged 55 to 70 with COVID-19, enrolled during active disease. In nucleotides, the CDR3 is TGTGCCAGCAGCTTGACAGTTATGAACACTGAAGCTTTCTTT. Protein sequence: CASSLTVMNTEAFF.